The 6 T cell receptor beta chains below come from one sample, sequenced in a study of T cells in localized non-small cell lung cancer. Some clones are missing from TCRdb's copy, which holds only in-frame ones; the method was immunoSEQ multiplex PCR. Of around 16,000 clones detected, about 80% appear once; the ten largest clones hold more than 30%. The starting material was peripheral blood, obtained before any cancer treatment. These receptors originate from a male donor aged 60 or over with stage I lung adenocarcinoma.

The genes are TRBV29-1 and TRBJ2-7; D is possibly TRBD1 (6 bases). V was trimmed by 2 bases and J by 2 bases, leaving 13 bases between them. This CDR3 is 14 amino acids long. Germline-derived CDR1 and CDR2 are SQVTM and ANQGSEA. This CDR3 reads CSVESAGDPYEQYF. CDR3 sequence (DNA): TGCAGCGTTGAATCCGCAGGGGATCCCTACGAGCAGTACTTC.

The gene calls are TRBV7-9 and TRBJ2-6; TRBD1 matches at 7 bases. Germline CDR1 and CDR2: SEHNR and FQNEAQ (reference sequence). This CDR3 region has 16 residues. After removal of 8 bases from V and 1 base from J, the junction contained 8 bases not matched to a gene. The CDR3 region is CASGYPRGSGANVLTF. The CDR3 DNA reads TGTGCCAGCGGATACCCCAGGGGGTCTGGGGCCAACGTCCTGACTTTC. Together with reference TRBV7-9 and TRBJ2-6, the CDR3 gives the full variable domain: DTGVSQNPRHKITKRGQNVTFRCDPISEHNRLYWYRQTLGQGPEFLTYFQNEAQLEKSRLLSDRFSAERPKGSFSTLEIQRTEQGDSAMYLCASGYPRGSGANVLTFGAGSRLTVL.

The chain is built from TRBV28 and TRBJ1-6; the D is unclear. The CDR3 loop spans 16 amino acids. Trimming took 2 bases from V and 0 from J, leaving 8 bases between them. Germline V gives CDR1 MDHEN, CDR2 SYDVKM. CDR3 nucleotides: TGTGCCAGCAGTTTACGGGGAAGCTCCTATAATTCACCCCTCCACTTT. This encodes CASSLRGSSYNSPLHF.

The chain employs TRBV4-2 and TRBJ1-1; D not certain. Trimming removed 4 bases from V and 7 bases from J, with 13 bases in between. In germline, CDR1 is LGHNA, CDR2 YNFKEQ. The CDR3 is 13 residues long. CDR3 amino acids: CASSPYSTGEAFF. The CDR3 DNA reads as TGTGCCAGCAGCCCCTACTCAACGGGTGAAGCTTTCTTT.

The gene calls are TRBV28 and TRBJ1-2; 8 positions match TRBD1. Germline V lookup: CDR1 MDHEN, CDR2 SYDVKM. The CDR3 covers 14 residues. V lost 3 bases and J lost 4; bases outside the gene matches: 4. The CDR3 coding sequence is TGTGCCAGCAGTTTGAGGACAGGGAGCTATGGCTACACCTTC. As protein: CASSLRTGSYGYTF.

The rearrangement links TRBV9 to TRBJ2-1; 7 bases map to TRBD1. This CDR3 has 17 residues. J was trimmed by 0 bases and V by 4 bases; bases with no gene match: 10. Looked up from germline, CDR1 is SGDLS and CDR2 is YYNGEE. In DNA, the CDR3 is TGTGCCAGCAGCCTTACAGGGGAATGGAGCTCCTACAATGAGCAGTTCTTC. Translating it yields CASSLTGEWSSYNEQFF.